The clone carrying this TCR beta chain was seen a few times. Its cognate antigen is unknown. Total RNA extraction produced at least 6 micrograms (per sample) for the study. Sample-barcoded 5' priming and a J-beta primer mix drove a second PCR of 7 to 11 cycles. Each cDNA was tagged by a template-switch adaptor containing 12 random nucleotides. One entry per CDR3 protein results from TCRdb running MiXCR on the 5' RACE reads. The table has over 1,300,000 distinct CDR3 sequences, approximately 59% seen once; the top ten hold about 6.7%. The entry originates in a study of blood T cells in healthy people across ages. The study, taken as a whole, reports: TCR beta diversity correlated strongly with naive T cell percentage.

With 0 bases removed from V and 6 bases from J, the gap between germline ends came to 6 bases. The CDR3 sequence is 12 residues long. Germline loops: CDR1 DFQATT, CDR2 SNEGSKA (reference sequence). The sequenced material came from blood. The V gene is TRBV20-1, the J gene TRBJ1-5; D ambiguous. This sequence was found in a young man in good health. The CDR3 reads CSARDGRQPQHF. The CDR3 DNA follows: TGCAGTGCTAGAGATGGACGTCAGCCCCAGCATTTT.